This T cell receptor (beta chain) originates from a study of T cells of healthy individuals. Trimming stripped 1 base from V and 3 bases from J, with 10 bases between. This CDR3 has 14 amino acids. MiXCR, applied by TCRdb to the 5' RACE reads, yields one record per CDR3 protein. In the table there are 65,000 to 95,000 distinct CDR3 sequences, about 5% of which are singletons. This clonotype originated in a female donor in good health. The genes are TRBV12-3 or TRBV12-4 and TRBJ2-7, with D perhaps TRBD2 (5 bases). In DNA form, the CDR3 reads TGTGCCAGCAGTTTAGGGCCTCGGGGCTACGAGCAGTACTTC. The encoded protein is CASSLGPRGYEQYF.